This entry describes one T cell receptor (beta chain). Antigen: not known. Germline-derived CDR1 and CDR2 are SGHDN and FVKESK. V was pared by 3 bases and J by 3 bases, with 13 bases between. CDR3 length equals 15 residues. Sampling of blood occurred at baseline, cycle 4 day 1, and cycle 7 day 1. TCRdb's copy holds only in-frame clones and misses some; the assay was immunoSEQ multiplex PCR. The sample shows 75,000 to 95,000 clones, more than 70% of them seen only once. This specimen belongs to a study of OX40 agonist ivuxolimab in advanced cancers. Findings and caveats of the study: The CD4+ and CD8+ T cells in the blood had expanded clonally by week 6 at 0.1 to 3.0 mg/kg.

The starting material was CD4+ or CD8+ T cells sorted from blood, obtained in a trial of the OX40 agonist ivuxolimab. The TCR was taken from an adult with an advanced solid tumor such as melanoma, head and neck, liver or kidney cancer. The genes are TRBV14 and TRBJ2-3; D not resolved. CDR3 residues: CASSHLRDGTDTQYF. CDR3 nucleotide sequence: TGTGCCAGCAGCCATCTTCGAGATGGGACAGATACGCAGTATTTT.